The present entry profiles one TCR beta chain with its context. The data originate from a study of blood T cell repertoires in COVID-19. Background on the study: COVID-19 samples, acute and convalescent, were from the United States, Italy and Spain. The analysed material was cDNA or gDNA that came from T cells, B-cell-depleted T cells, or PBMCs.

Assay used: immunoSEQ multiplex PCR; TCRdb lists only in-frame clones, some missing. The profile shows 120,000 to 150,000 clones, 84% of them singletons. This clonotype originated in a human donor in a cohort sampled during active COVID-19. Input material: peripheral blood.

The chain's CDR3 is CASSLLRDRGVLNEKLFF. CDR3 DNA: TGTGCCAGCAGCTTGCTACGGGACAGGGGGGTTCTTAATGAAAAACTGTTTTTT. V and J are TRBV5-6 and TRBJ1-4, with 11 positions matching TRBD1. The CDR3 loop spans 18 amino acids. Trimming removed 1 base from V and 4 bases from J; junction bases left unmatched: 9. Germline V gene data show CDR1 as SGHDT and CDR2 as YYEEEE.